The clone carrying this T cell receptor beta chain has only one observation. Per the original methods: By means of reference gene primer amplification, nucleated cell counts were estimated. TCRdb's copy holds only in-frame clones and misses some; the assay was immunoSEQ multiplex PCR. V and J calls and clone size are those listed in that table; D and trimming were worked out from the DNA. The sample has roughly 160,000 clones, 70% to 90% seen once; the top ten hold roughly 7%. These data come from a study of blood T cell repertoires in COVID-19. As for the study in general: The United States, Italy and Spain provided the acute and convalescent COVID-19 samples. PBMCs, B-cell-depleted T cells, or T cells provided the cDNA or gDNA that made up the material.

Sequencing was done on a sample of peripheral blood. The clonotype originates from a man in his fifties with active or convalescent COVID-19.

The CDR3 nucleotides are TGCGCCAGCAGCTTGGGACCGGAGTCCTCCTACAATGAGCAGTTCTTC. Residues: CASSLGPESSYNEQFF. The chain couples TRBV5-1 to TRBJ2-1, with D hard to call. The V end was cut by 0 bases, the J end by 0 bases, with 10 bases between. From germline, CDR1 is SGHRS and CDR2 YFSETQ. The CDR3 spans 16 residues. The whole variable domain, filled in from reference TRBV5-1 and TRBJ2-1, reads KAGVTQTPRYLIKTRGQQVTLSCSPISGHRSVSWYQQTPGQGLQFLFEYFSETQRNKGNFPGRFSGRQFSNSRSEMNVSTLELGDSALYLCASSLGPESSYNEQFFGPGTRLTVL.